These 27 T cell receptor beta chains were all obtained from the same sample, sequenced in a study of CD4 T cells in relation to SARS-CoV-2 and coronaviruses. Produced via immunoSEQ multiplex PCR; TCRdb's table is partial and in-frame only. The data contain more than 15,000 clones, roughly 80% of them singletons. Before the COVID-19 pandemic, during about 2011-2019, CD4+ T cells were taken from unexposed donors. CD4+ T cells were isolated from the cells after about ten days of culture. These receptors have no known antigen. Specimen: CD4+ T cells from PBMCs, cultured in vitro. Source of these receptors: a human donor in good health.

The chain employs TRBV6-1 and TRBJ2-1, with TRBD2 identical over 11 bases. The CDR3 length is 16 residues. J was trimmed by 6 bases and V by 4 bases; bases with no gene match: 8. CDR1 and CDR2 from the germline V gene are MNHNS and SASEGT. Here the CDR3 reads CASSVLSGRAGNEQFF. CDR3 DNA: TGTGCCAGCAGTGTGCTTAGCGGGAGGGCCGGCAATGAGCAGTTCTTC.

There are a few counts of this clone. This chain joins TRBV7-3 and TRBJ1-1; possible D gene TRBD1, 5 bases. This CDR3 has 13 residues. The germline CDR1 and CDR2 sequences are SGHTA and FQGTGA. V lost 8 bases and J lost 3, with 13 bases in between. The CDR3 loop is CASGDGADTEAFF. The CDR3 DNA reads TGTGCCAGCGGGGATGGGGCGGACACTGAAGCTTTCTTT. The full variable domain, rest sourced from reference TRBV7-3 and TRBJ1-1, is GAGVSQTPSNKVTEKGKYVELRCDPISGHTALYWYRQSLGQGPEFLIYFQGTGAADDSGLPNDRFFAVRPEGSVSTLKIQRTERGDSAVYLCASGDGADTEAFFGQGTRLTVV.

The table lists this clone with a count of one. This rearrangement joins TRBV19 to TRBJ2-1; 10 bases are shared with TRBD1. V was pared by 3 bases and J by 9 bases, with 8 bases of the junction left unmatched. Per the germline V gene, CDR1 is LNHDA and CDR2 is SQIVND (reference sequence). The CDR3 contains 15 residues. The CDR3, as DNA: TGTGCCAGTAGTATTAGGTCACGACAGGGGGCTGAGCAGTTCTTC. It yields the protein CASSIRSRQGAEQFF.

This chain connects TRBV28 to TRBJ1-5; 7 positions match TRBD1. Trimming cost V 2 bases and J 4 bases; bases outside gene matches: 5. CDR1 and CDR2 (germline): MDHEN, SYDVKM. The CDR3 covers 15 residues. CDR3 DNA sequence: TGTGCCAGCAGTTTACCCGACAGGGTGAATCAGCCCCAGCATTTT. Translated, it gives CASSLPDRVNQPQHF.

The genes are TRBV5-1 and TRBJ2-7, with TRBD1 as a possible D gene (5 bases). Germline CDR1 is SGHRS and CDR2 is YFSETQ. The CDR3 has 14 amino acids. The V end was cut by 5 bases, the J end by 0 bases, with 12 bases between. The CDR3 DNA reads TGCGCCAGCAGTCCTCATAGGGGCTCCTACGAGCAGTACTTC. It specifies CASSPHRGSYEQYF.

The chain carries TRBV5-6 and TRBJ2-5; D possibly corresponds to TRBD1 (7 bases). CDR3 length: 13 amino acids. The V gene lost 4 bases and the J gene lost 5 bases, with 12 bases spanning the gap. CDR1 is SGHDT, CDR2 YYEEEE, per germline. The CDR3 DNA reads as TGTGCCAGCAGCGAGTCAGGGGGGGAGACCCAGTACTTC. It translates to CASSESGGETQYF.

The V gene is TRBV6-2 or TRBV6-3, the J gene TRBJ2-1, with a tentative D call TRBD1 (6 bases). This CDR3 spans 13 amino acids. Germline CDR1 is MNHEY and CDR2 is SVGEGT. V lost 5 bases and J lost 6, with 11 bases in between. CDR3 protein: CASSQTGINEQFF. Written as DNA, the CDR3 is TGTGCCAGCAGTCAAACAGGGATCAATGAGCAGTTCTTC.

This clone was observed a few times. The CDR3 bases are TGCGCCAGCGAACAGCGTACGAACACTGAAGCTTTCTTT. Translating it yields CASEQRTNTEAFF. The V and J genes are TRBV10-2 and TRBJ1-1; D is ambiguous. The V end was cut by 8 bases, the J end by 1 base, with 11 bases between. There are 13 residues in the CDR3. Germline V gene sequence: CDR1 WSHSY, CDR2 SAAADI.

V gene TRBV11-2 combines with J gene TRBJ1-2, with 7 bases aligning to TRBD1. The length of the CDR3 is 18 residues. Germline V gives CDR1 SGHAT, CDR2 FQNNGV. Germline trimming cut 5 bases from V and 7 bases from J; bases unmatched to any gene: 22. CDR3 in DNA: TGTGCCAGCAGCCCACGGGTATCGGCAGGGGGATGGAGTAGTGGCTACACCTTC. It specifies CASSPRVSAGGWSSGYTF. The variable domain in full, with the rest retrieved from reference TRBV11-2 and TRBJ1-2, is EAGVAQSPRYKIIEKRQSVAFWCNPISGHATLYWYQQILGQGPKLLIQFQNNGVVDDSQLPKDRFSAERLKGVDSTLKIQPAKLEDSAVYLCASSPRVSAGGWSSGYTFGSGTRLTVV.

The chain recombines TRBV11-3 with TRBJ2-1, with unresolved D. V dropped 1 base and J dropped 5 bases, with 6 bases sitting between them. From germline, CDR1 is SGHNT and CDR2 YENEEA. This CDR3 spans 13 amino acids. CDR3 sequence: CASSLGPNNEQFF. CDR3 nucleotide sequence: TGTGCCAGCAGCTTAGGCCCAAACAATGAGCAGTTCTTC.

V gene TRBV29-1 combines with J gene TRBJ2-3; 11 nucleotides agree with TRBD2. The junction had 6 bases not matched to a gene; V was cut back by 4 bases and J by 6 bases. The germline V gene has CDR1 SQVTM and CDR2 ANQGSEA. This CDR3 region has 14 residues. The CDR3 is CSVVTSGRMDTQYF. The DNA for the CDR3 is TGCAGCGTTGTAACTAGCGGGAGAATGGATACGCAGTATTTT.

The rearrangement joins TRBV27 to TRBJ1-3; D is possibly TRBD1 (6 bases). This CDR3 is built from 18 residues. The ends were cut back, 2 bases at V and 1 base at J, with 18 bases in the middle. In germline, CDR1 is MNHEY, CDR2 SMNVEV (reference sequence). CDR3 sequence: CASSLEAGTRVSGNTIYF. DNA for the CDR3: TGTGCCAGCAGTTTAGAGGCAGGGACAAGGGTATCTGGAAACACCATATATTTT.

This clone has more than one count but fewer than ten. The rearrangement links TRBV4-2 to TRBJ2-1; 9 bases align to TRBD2. This CDR3 is built from 15 residues. Germline CDR1 LGHNA, CDR2 YNFKEQ. With V trimmed by 0 bases and J by 9 bases, 6 bases remained unmatched. This chain's CDR3 is CASSQEGGRAGEQFF. The DNA of the CDR3 is TGTGCCAGCAGCCAAGAGGGCGGGAGGGCCGGTGAGCAGTTCTTC.

The rearrangement joins TRBV6-5 to TRBJ1-4; unclear D gene. This CDR3 has 14 residues. The germline V gene encodes CDR1 MNHEY and CDR2 SVGAGI. V dropped 8 bases and J dropped 2 bases, with 12 bases sitting between them. Here the CDR3 DNA reads TGTGCCAGCGCGTTCGGGAGGACTAATGAAAAACTGTTTTTT. Translated, it gives CASAFGRTNEKLFF.

The chain has TRBV19 and TRBJ2-7; 7 nucleotides match TRBD2. In germline, CDR1 is LNHDA, CDR2 SQIVND (reference sequence). Losses at the gene ends were 10 bases for V and 4 bases for J; bases not matched to a gene: 19. The CDR3 spans 16 residues. In DNA, the CDR3 is TGTGCCAAACAGTCCCCTCCCGGGGGGAGTAATTACGAGCAGTACTTC. It translates to CAKQSPPGGSNYEQYF.

The chain combines TRBV27 with TRBJ1-1, with 7 bases that match TRBD1. The V and J ends lost 0 bases and 0 bases, in that order; junction bases with no gene match: 1. This CDR3 region has 15 residues. Germline-derived CDR1 and CDR2 are MNHEY and SMNVEV (reference sequence). The chain's CDR3 is CASSLSGTVNTEAFF. The CDR3 nucleotides are TGTGCCAGCAGTTTATCAGGGACAGTGAACACTGAAGCTTTCTTT.

This clone was picked up a small number of times. The rearrangement links TRBV7-9 to TRBJ2-5; 10 bases fit TRBD2. Germline V CDR1 and CDR2: SEHNR, FQNEAQ (reference sequence). The CDR3 spans 16 residues. V lost 1 base, J lost 5 bases, and 7 bases stayed unmatched. CDR3 bases: TGTGCCAGCAGCTTAGGCGTAGCGGGAGGAATCGAGACCCAGTACTTC. Translated, it gives CASSLGVAGGIETQYF.

The table lists this clone with a few counts. CDR3 sequence (DNA): TGTGCCAGCGGCTGGGGAAGGCTTGGCAATCAGCCCCAGCATTTT. Amino acids: CASGWGRLGNQPQHF. The genes are TRBV2 and TRBJ1-5, with D unresolved. V lost 8 bases and J lost 2, with 16 bases in between. The CDR3 spans 15 residues. Germline V gene lookup returns CDR1 SNHLY and CDR2 FYNNEI.

The chain joins TRBV3-1 (or the pseudogene TRBV3-2) to TRBJ2-7; tentatively, D is TRBD1 (7 bases). This CDR3 comprises 14 residues. The germline CDR1 and CDR2 sequences are LGHDT and YNNKEL (reference sequence). V dropped 2 bases and J dropped 3 bases, with 11 bases sitting between them. The CDR3 nucleotides read TGTGCCAGCAGCCAACCAGGGGGGAGCTACGAGCAGTACTTC. This encodes CASSQPGGSYEQYF.

The genes are TRBV7-3 and TRBJ2-5; perhaps TRBD2 as D (5 bases). This CDR3 has 13 residues. The V gene lost 5 bases and the J gene lost 5 bases, with 12 bases spanning the gap. Looked up from germline, CDR1 is SGHTA and CDR2 is FQGTGA. The CDR3 loop is CASSREGSETQYF. CDR3 nucleotides: TGTGCCAGCAGCCGAGAGGGCTCGGAGACCCAGTACTTC.

The chain employs TRBV12-5 and TRBJ1-1; D is perhaps TRBD1 (5 bases). The CDR3 has 12 residues. Deletions cut 5 bases from V and 7 bases from J, with 11 bases between. The germline CDR1 and CDR2 sequences are LGHNT and FRNRAP. The CDR3 nucleotides read TGTGCTAGTGGTAGCTCAACAGGTGAAGCTTTCTTT. Its translation: CASGSSTGEAFF.

This clone was picked up one time. The rearrangement joins TRBV20-1 to TRBJ2-3; no clear D gene. Trimming stripped 8 bases from V and 2 bases from J, with 5 bases between. The CDR3 spans 10 residues. CDR1 is DFQATT, CDR2 SNEGSKA, per germline (reference sequence). The CDR3 spells CSTYTDTQYF. DNA of the CDR3: TGCAGTACTTACACAGATACGCAGTATTTT.

The chain combines TRBV30 with TRBJ2-1; TRBD2 agrees at 11 bases. Per germline, CDR1 GTSNPN and CDR2 SVGIG (reference sequence). The CDR3 totals 15 residues. Unmatched junction bases numbered 11, after V lost 4 bases and J lost 9 bases. The CDR3 bases are TGTGCCTGGACCCATTTGGTAGCGGGAGGGGGTGAGCAGTTCTTC. Encoded protein: CAWTHLVAGGGEQFF. The complete variable domain, with remaining parts taken from reference TRBV30 and TRBJ2-1, reads SQTIHQWPATLVQPVGSPLSLECTVEGTSNPNLYWYRQAAGRGLQLLFYSVGIGQISSEVPQNLSASRPQDRQFILSSKKLLLSDSGFYLCAWTHLVAGGGEQFFGPGTRLTVL.

Remarks on this clone: The DNA is left out, because the CDR3 cannot be placed on it with certainty; the CDR3 is given as TCRdb lists it. V is TRBV19 and J is TRBJ2-5; the table's D call, TRBD2, was not checked against the DNA. The CDR3 length equals 17 residues, ends included. Germline V gene data show CDR1 as LNHDA and CDR2 as SQIVND (reference sequence). Here the CDR3 reads CASSMGLAGDILETQYF.

This clone has only one observation. The genes are TRBV29-1 and TRBJ2-7; 10 bases are a match to TRBD1. This CDR3 has 13 amino acids. Germline loops: CDR1 SQVTM, CDR2 ANQGSEA. Trimming took 7 bases from V and 5 from J; bases not matched to a gene: 8. DNA for the CDR3: TGCAGCGGACAGGGGGCAGGGGAGGACGAGCAGTACTTC. Residues: CSGQGAGEDEQYF.

This clone was counted only a few times. The chain joins TRBV28 to TRBJ2-1; D call uncertain. CDR3 length equals 14 residues. V lost 2 bases, J lost 2 bases, and 7 bases lay in between. The germline V gene encodes CDR1 MDHEN and CDR2 SYDVKM. The CDR3 DNA sequence: TGTGCCAGCAGTTTAACGGGTGCCTACAATGAGCAGTTCTTC. The encoded protein is CASSLTGAYNEQFF.

The chain uses TRBV14 and TRBJ1-5; 7 nucleotides agree with TRBD1. Germline CDR1 is SGHDN and CDR2 is FVKESK. This CDR3 spans 15 amino acids. Trimming took 1 base from V and 7 from J; bases not matched to a gene: 7. The CDR3 region is CASSQGTGAGQPQHF. The CDR3 DNA reads TGTGCCAGCAGCCAAGGGACAGGTGCGGGGCAGCCCCAGCATTTT.